The entry below describes one TCR beta chain. No antigen is known for it. This sample is drawn from a study of cytomegalovirus exposure and HLA in healthy donors. General study findings and limits: Segments of the TCR beta V type were, in most cases, productive about 87% or about 30% of the time in an earlier analysis. Testing in vitro showed three CMV-associated chains specific for CMV antigens.

Germline trimming cut 5 bases from V and 0 bases from J; bases unmatched to any gene: 12. The CDR3 consists of 17 residues. Germline V lookup: CDR1 SGHDT, CDR2 YYEEEE. A multiplex PCR was run with 60 Vbeta primers and 13 Jbeta primers. Profiled with immunoSEQ multiplex PCR; TCRdb holds only in-frame clones, not every one. The sample yields under 100,000 clones, of which the top ten take up 3% to 3.5%. Sequences were obtained from PBMCs. This TCR derives from a woman younger than 45 in good health and CMV-seronegative. V is TRBV5-6 and J is TRBJ1-1, with 8 bases matching TRBD1. The CDR3 loop is CASRKSQGASMNTEAFF. The CDR3 coding sequence is TGTGCCAGCAGGAAGTCGCAGGGGGCTTCTATGAACACTGAAGCTTTCTTT.